The following is a T cell receptor beta chain sequence with its context. This table comes from immunoSEQ multiplex PCR, and its TCRdb copy is limited to in-frame clones, with some not included. The sample contains approximately 99,000 clones, about 90% of which appear only once. The data derive from a study of blood T cell repertoires in COVID-19. Study at large: Researchers got acute and convalescent COVID-19 samples from the United States, Italy and Spain. Nucleic acid was either cDNA or gDNA, and it came from T cells, B-cell-depleted T cells, or PBMCs.

The receptor comes from a human donor in a cohort sampled during active COVID-19. Sequences were obtained from peripheral blood.

This chain's CDR3 is CASSVPEGVEGPAGGPYEQYF. The DNA of the CDR3 is TGTGCCAGCAGCGTCCCAGAGGGGGTTGAAGGACCGGCAGGGGGACCCTACGAGCAGTACTTC. The chain joins TRBV6-6 to TRBJ2-7, with TRBD1 identical over 7 bases. The CDR3 has 21 residues. From germline, CDR1 is MNHNY and CDR2 SVGAGI (reference sequence). Losses at the gene ends were 6 bases for V and 2 bases for J; bases not matched to a gene: 28.